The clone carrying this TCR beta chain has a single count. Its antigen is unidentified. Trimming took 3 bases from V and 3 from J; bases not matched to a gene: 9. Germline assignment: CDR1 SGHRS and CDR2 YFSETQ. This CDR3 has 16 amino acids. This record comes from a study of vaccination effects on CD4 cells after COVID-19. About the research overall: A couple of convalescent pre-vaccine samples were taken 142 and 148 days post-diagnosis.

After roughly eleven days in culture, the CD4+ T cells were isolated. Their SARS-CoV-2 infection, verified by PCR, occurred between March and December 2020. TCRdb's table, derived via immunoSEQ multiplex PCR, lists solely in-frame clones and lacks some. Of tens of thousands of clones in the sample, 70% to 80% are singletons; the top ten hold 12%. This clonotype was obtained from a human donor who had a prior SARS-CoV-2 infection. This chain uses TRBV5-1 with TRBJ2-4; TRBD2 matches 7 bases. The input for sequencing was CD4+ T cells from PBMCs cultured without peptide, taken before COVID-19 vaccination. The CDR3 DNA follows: TGCGCCAGCAGCTGGGGGGGGGACCAAGGCAAAAACATTCAGTACTTC. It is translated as CASSWGGDQGKNIQYF.